Below are 7 T cell receptor beta chains sequenced from a single sample in a study of CD8+ T cells in alopecia areata. After isolation, RNA underwent reverse transcription to generate cDNA as the sequencing template. Only in-frame clones appear in the TCRdb table, and some are missing; sequencing was by immunoSEQ multiplex PCR. The sample lists over 85,000 clones; over 40% were seen once. Sequenced sample: CD4+ T cells sorted from blood. These receptors were collected from a human donor with alopecia areata.

This chain uses TRBV29-1 with TRBJ2-7; the match to TRBD1 covers 9 bases. The CDR3 runs 14 residues. In germline, CDR1 is SQVTM, CDR2 ANQGSEA. Trimming at V came to 7 bases and at J to 9 bases, leaving 16 bases not matched to a gene. CDR3 region: CSAGIGQGNSAQYF. For the CDR3, the DNA is TGCAGCGCAGGCATTGGACAGGGGAATAGCGCGCAGTACTTC.

V and J are TRBV7-9 and TRBJ1-4, with TRBD1 as a possible D gene (6 bases). The CDR3 totals 14 residues. Trimming removed 5 bases from V and 3 bases from J, with 10 bases in between. Germline loops: CDR1 SEHNR, CDR2 FQNEAQ (reference sequence). CDR3 DNA: TGTGCCAGCAGCCCACAGGGTGCTAATGAAAAACTGTTTTTT. Encoded protein: CASSPQGANEKLFF.

This clone was detected a few times. The V and J genes are TRBV29-1 and TRBJ2-7; 8 bases are shared with TRBD2. Germline V gene lookup returns CDR1 SQVTM and CDR2 ANQGSEA. The CDR3 runs 16 residues. With V trimmed by 3 bases and J by 0 bases, 10 bases remained unmatched. CDR3 sequence: CSVDGGEAGYSYEQYF. The CDR3 DNA sequence: TGCAGCGTTGACGGGGGGGAGGCGGGATACTCCTACGAGCAGTACTTC.

The V gene is TRBV29-1, the J gene TRBJ2-3; TRBD2 might be the D (5 bases). The CDR3 is 13 amino acids. In germline, CDR1 is SQVTM, CDR2 ANQGSEA. V was trimmed by 4 bases and J by 6 bases, leaving 14 bases between them. CDR3 residues: CSVAGKLTDTQYF. Written as DNA, the CDR3 is TGCAGCGTTGCCGGGAAGCTTACCGATACGCAGTATTTT.

The chain carries TRBV11-2 and TRBJ2-3; D uncertain. Germline CDR1 SGHAT, CDR2 FQNNGV. CDR3 length: 14 residues. V was shortened by 1 base and J by 2 bases, with 7 bases between the two germline ends. The CDR3 DNA sequence: TGTGCCAGCAGCTTAGGTCCCAACACAGATACGCAGTATTTT. Its protein is CASSLGPNTDTQYF. The whole variable domain, filled in from reference TRBV11-2 and TRBJ2-3, reads EAGVAQSPRYKIIEKRQSVAFWCNPISGHATLYWYQQILGQGPKLLIQFQNNGVVDDSQLPKDRFSAERLKGVDSTLKIQPAKLEDSAVYLCASSLGPNTDTQYFGPGTRLTVL.

J is TRBJ2-5 and V is TRBV7-9; D is perhaps TRBD1 (6 bases). CDR3 length: 14 amino acids. V was shortened by 3 bases and J by 4 bases, with 12 bases between the two germline ends. Germline loops: CDR1 SEHNR, CDR2 FQNEAQ (reference sequence). CDR3 residues: CASSFDQGRETQYF. CDR3 nucleotides: TGTGCCAGCAGCTTTGACCAGGGGAGAGAGACCCAGTACTTC.

Only a few counts were recorded for this clone. This chain links TRBV30 with TRBJ2-3, with D tentatively TRBD1 or TRBD2 (5 bases each). V gave up 6 bases and J gave up 4 bases, with 23 bases separating them. In germline, CDR1 is GTSNPN, CDR2 SVGIG (reference sequence). CDR3 length: 16 residues. In DNA, the CDR3 is TGTGCCTGCAAAAAGGGACCAACAAAAGGTCCAGATACGCAGTATTTT. Its protein product is CACKKGPTKGPDTQYF.